These 7 T cell receptor beta chains came from one sample sequenced in a study of response to subunit inactivated influenza vaccine. TCRdb redid the calling of the RT-PCR reads with MiXCR, one entry per CDR3 protein. The sample yields 550,000 to 800,000 distinct CDR3 sequences, about 15% seen once. This material consisted of PBMCs from blood, taken approximately 13 days after vaccination. These receptors were obtained from a middle-aged man who received an inactivated influenza vaccine.

This chain connects TRBV11-2 to TRBJ2-1; a weak D match, TRBD2 (5 bases). CDR1 and CDR2 (germline): SGHAT, FQNNGV. The CDR3 has 13 residues. V was shortened by 5 bases and J by 5 bases, with 10 bases between the two germline ends. Here the CDR3 DNA reads TGTGCCAGCAGCCCACTGAGGGACAATGAGCAGTTCTTC. It is translated as CASSPLRDNEQFF. Full variable domain (rest looked up from reference TRBV11-2 and TRBJ2-1): EAGVAQSPRYKIIEKRQSVAFWCNPISGHATLYWYQQILGQGPKLLIQFQNNGVVDDSQLPKDRFSAERLKGVDSTLKIQPAKLEDSAVYLCASSPLRDNEQFFGPGTRLTVL.

In its sample, this clonotype was seen many times. The genes are TRBV10-1 and TRBJ2-5; 8 nucleotides match TRBD1. Germline loops: CDR1 WNHNN, CDR2 SYGVQD (reference sequence). The CDR3 has 14 residues. V lost 3 bases, J lost 4 bases, and 4 bases stayed unmatched. CDR3 in DNA: TGCGCCAGCAGTGATGACAGGGGTGGAGAGACCCAGTACTTC. Its translation: CASSDDRGGETQYF.

This chain joins TRBV10-3 and TRBJ1-2; D not certain. V lost 5 bases and J lost 5, with 12 bases in between. The CDR3 runs 13 residues. CDR1 and CDR2 (germline): ENHRY, SYGVKD. In DNA form, the CDR3 reads TGTGCCATCAGTACTGCGGACCCGTATGGCTACACCTTC. Translation: CAISTADPYGYTF.

The table lists this clonotype with a few counts. The V and J genes are TRBV28 and TRBJ2-3; D gene uncertain. CDR3 length: 13 amino acids. Germline V gives CDR1 MDHEN, CDR2 SYDVKM. V was trimmed by 4 bases and J by 2 bases, leaving 7 bases between them. In DNA form, the CDR3 reads TGTGCCAGCAGTTCCCCGTTCACAGATACGCAGTATTTT. Translating gives CASSSPFTDTQYF.

Only a few counts were recorded for this clonotype. The V and J genes are TRBV28 and TRBJ2-1; 7 bases line up with TRBD1. V shed 5 bases, J shed 3 bases, and the junction held 4 bases outside the gene matches. There are 14 residues in the CDR3. Germline CDR1 is MDHEN and CDR2 is SYDVKM. The CDR3 region is CASSLTGIYNEQFF. Written as DNA, the CDR3 is TGTGCCAGCAGTCTGACAGGGATCTACAATGAGCAGTTCTTC.

The sample holds many counts of this clonotype. The J gene is TRBJ2-3, the V gene TRBV7-2, with 12 bases fitting TRBD2. This CDR3 spans 18 amino acids. Germline loops: CDR1 SGHTA, CDR2 FQGNSA. V lost 3 bases and J lost 0; bases outside the gene matches: 7. The CDR3 region has the DNA TGTGCCAGCAGCTTCTTTACTAGCGGGGGGACTAGCACAGATACGCAGTATTTT. Its translation: CASSFFTSGGTSTDTQYF.

The chain uses TRBV6-1 and TRBJ2-3; possible D gene TRBD1, 6 bases. This CDR3 spans 18 amino acids. Per germline, CDR1 MNHNS and CDR2 SASEGT. Trimming took off 4 bases at V and 2 bases at J, with 22 bases between the two ends. The CDR3 bases are TGTGCCAGCAGTGCAGACAGGCGTTCATATCGGGTCACAGATACGCAGTATTTT. This gives the protein CASSADRRSYRVTDTQYF.